This is a list of T cell receptor beta chains from one sample in a study of blood T cell repertoires in COVID-19. TCRdb keeps only in-frame clones here, not all; method: immunoSEQ multiplex PCR. Of 230,000 or so clones listed, 86% are singletons. The sample was PBMCs or T cells enriched from blood (not recorded which). The receptors originated from a woman aged 35 to 49 with acute COVID-19. Each CDR3 is given with its conserved first and last residue.

j_gene	len	v_gene	CDR3aa
TRBJ1-1	15	TRBV2	CASSESGRVNTEAFF
TRBJ1-1	14	TRBV5-1	CASSWGVSNTEAFF
TRBJ2-3	17	TRBV11-2	CASSLMGGSVSTDTQYF
TRBJ1-2	14	TRBV24-1	CATSDQDTNYGYTF
TRBJ1-2	12	TRBV15	CATGGGEYGYTF
TRBJ1-2	14	TRBV6-1	CASREADRWNGYTF
TRBJ1-4	16	TRBV5-5	CASSLRGGATNEKLFF
TRBJ1-1	13	TRBV18	CASSPNGGTEAFF
TRBJ1-1	15	TRBV18	CASSPTGQSLTEAFF
TRBJ1-5	13	TRBV18	CASSTTGIEPQHF
TRBJ1-1	15	TRBV6-1	CASSELRGANTEAFF
TRBJ2-3	14	TRBV15	CATSRTLDADTQYF
TRBJ2-3	16	TRBV9	CASSAELASSTDTQYF
TRBJ2-1	17	TRBV18	CASSPPSLTGGMNEQFF
TRBJ2-5	18	TRBV12-5	CASGLVPHDRGWRETQYF
TRBJ2-3	14	TRBV5-4	CASSLRLAGDTQYF
TRBJ1-4	16	TRBV7-9	CASSRTADTTNEKLFF
TRBJ2-6	18	TRBV7-9	CASSPPGTGWSGANVLTF
TRBJ1-3	15	TRBV14	CASSPTVSPGNTIYF
TRBJ1-5	14	TRBV19	CASSIRTGVQPQHF
TRBJ1-2	13	TRBV12-3/TRBV12-4	CASSLASAYGYTF
TRBJ1-2	16	TRBV4-1	CASSHALDRANYGYTF
TRBJ1-2	15	TRBV5-6	CASSAPGRVLGGYTF
TRBJ2-7	17	TRBV27	CASSTPPLTGGNFEQYF
TRBJ1-2	14	TRBV7-9	CASSLGEGNYGYTF
TRBJ1-4	16	TRBV4-3	CASSQFRQGFGEKLFF
TRBJ1-5	14	TRBV2	CASNMRGAGQPQHF
TRBJ2-3	16	TRBV18	CASSPRTSGNSGTQYF
TRBJ1-2	12	TRBV12-3/TRBV12-4	CASSFNRFGYTF
TRBJ1-6	15	TRBV27	CASTPAGGQNSPLHF
TRBJ2-2	14	TRBV2	CASGWGGYTGELFF
TRBJ2-3	15	TRBV7-9	CASSLSTGSRDTQYF
TRBJ2-2	15	TRBV19	CASRFRGGNTGELFF
TRBJ1-5	13	TRBV14	CASSPGWDQPQHF
TRBJ1-1	12	TRBV5-1	CASSSPGTEAFF
TRBJ2-7	13	TRBV6-2/TRBV6-3	CASTPLPRGEQYF
TRBJ2-7	13	TRBV27	CATWTGSSYEQYF
TRBJ1-4	15	TRBV19	CASSSRGSQIEKLFF
TRBJ2-5	13	TRBV10-3	CAISVTGGETQYF